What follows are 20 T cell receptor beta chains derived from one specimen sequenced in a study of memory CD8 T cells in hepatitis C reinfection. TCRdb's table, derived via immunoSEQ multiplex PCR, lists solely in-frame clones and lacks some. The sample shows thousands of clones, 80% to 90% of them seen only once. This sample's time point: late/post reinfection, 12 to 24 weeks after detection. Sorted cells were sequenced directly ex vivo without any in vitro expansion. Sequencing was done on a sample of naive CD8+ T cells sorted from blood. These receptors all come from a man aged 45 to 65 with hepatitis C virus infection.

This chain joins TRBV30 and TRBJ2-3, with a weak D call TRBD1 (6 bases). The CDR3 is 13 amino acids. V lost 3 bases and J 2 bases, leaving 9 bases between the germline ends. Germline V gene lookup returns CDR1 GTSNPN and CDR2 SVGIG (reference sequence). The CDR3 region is CAWSRDNTDTQYF. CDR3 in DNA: TGTGCCTGGAGCCGGGACAACACAGATACGCAGTATTTT.

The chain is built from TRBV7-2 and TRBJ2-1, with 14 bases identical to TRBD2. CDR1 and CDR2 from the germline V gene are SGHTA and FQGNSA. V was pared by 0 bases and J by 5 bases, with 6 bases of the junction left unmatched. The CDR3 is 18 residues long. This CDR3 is CASSLAGLAGVKNNEQFF. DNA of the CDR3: TGTGCCAGCAGCTTAGCGGGACTAGCGGGAGTGAAGAACAATGAGCAGTTCTTC.

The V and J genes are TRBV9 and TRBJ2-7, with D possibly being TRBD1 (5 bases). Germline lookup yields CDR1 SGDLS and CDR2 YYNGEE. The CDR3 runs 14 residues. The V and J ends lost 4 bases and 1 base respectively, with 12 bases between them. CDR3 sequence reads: CASSPGPGSYEQYF. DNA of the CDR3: TGTGCCAGCAGCCCGGGCCCAGGGTCCTACGAGCAGTACTTC.

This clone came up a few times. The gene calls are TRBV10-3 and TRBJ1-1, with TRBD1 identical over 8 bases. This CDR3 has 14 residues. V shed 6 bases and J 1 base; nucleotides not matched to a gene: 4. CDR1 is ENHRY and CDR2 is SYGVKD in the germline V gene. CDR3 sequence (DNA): TGTGCCATCAGGGACAGGGAGCGGAACACTGAAGCTTTCTTT. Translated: CAIRDRERNTEAFF.

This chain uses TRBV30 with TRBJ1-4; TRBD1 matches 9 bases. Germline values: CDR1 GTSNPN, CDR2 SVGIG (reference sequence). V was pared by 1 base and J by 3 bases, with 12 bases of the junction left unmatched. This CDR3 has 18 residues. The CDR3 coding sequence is TGTGCCTGGAGTGGCCGGGACAGGGTATTGATCTCTAATGAAAAACTGTTTTTT. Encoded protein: CAWSGRDRVLISNEKLFF.

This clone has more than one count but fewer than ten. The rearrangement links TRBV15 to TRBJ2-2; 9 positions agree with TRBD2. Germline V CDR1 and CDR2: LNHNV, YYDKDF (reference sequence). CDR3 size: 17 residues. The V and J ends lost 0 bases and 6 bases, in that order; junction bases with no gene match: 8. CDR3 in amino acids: CATSREASGVFAGELFF. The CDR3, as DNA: TGTGCCACCAGCAGAGAGGCTAGCGGGGTATTTGCCGGGGAGCTGTTTTTT.

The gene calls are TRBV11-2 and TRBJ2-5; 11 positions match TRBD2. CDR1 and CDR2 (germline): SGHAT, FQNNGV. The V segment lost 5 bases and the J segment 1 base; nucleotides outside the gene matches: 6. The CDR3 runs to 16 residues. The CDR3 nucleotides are TGTGCCAGCAGCCCACTAGCGGGAGCGTCCCAAGAGACCCAGTACTTC. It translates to CASSPLAGASQETQYF. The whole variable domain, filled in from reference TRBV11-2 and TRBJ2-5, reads EAGVAQSPRYKIIEKRQSVAFWCNPISGHATLYWYQQILGQGPKLLIQFQNNGVVDDSQLPKDRFSAERLKGVDSTLKIQPAKLEDSAVYLCASSPLAGASQETQYFGPGTRLLVL.

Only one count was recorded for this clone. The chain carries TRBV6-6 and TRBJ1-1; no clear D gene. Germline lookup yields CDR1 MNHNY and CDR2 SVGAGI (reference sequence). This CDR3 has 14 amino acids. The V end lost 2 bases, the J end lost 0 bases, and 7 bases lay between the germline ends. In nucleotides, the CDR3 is TGTGCCAGCAGTTACCGCGTACTGAACACTGAAGCTTTCTTT. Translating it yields CASSYRVLNTEAFF.

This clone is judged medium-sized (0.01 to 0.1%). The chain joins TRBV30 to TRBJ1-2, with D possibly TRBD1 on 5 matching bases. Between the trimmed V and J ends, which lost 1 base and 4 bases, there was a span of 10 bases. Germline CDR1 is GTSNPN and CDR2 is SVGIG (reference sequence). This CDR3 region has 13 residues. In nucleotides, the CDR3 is TGTGCCTGGAGTGAGGGGCACGGCTATGGCTACACCTTC. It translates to CAWSEGHGYGYTF.

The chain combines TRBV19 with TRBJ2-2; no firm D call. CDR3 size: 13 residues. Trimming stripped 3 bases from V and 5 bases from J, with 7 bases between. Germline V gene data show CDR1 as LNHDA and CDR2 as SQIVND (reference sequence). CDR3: CASSIVLTGELFF. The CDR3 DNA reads TGTGCCAGTAGTATCGTACTGACCGGGGAGCTGTTTTTT.

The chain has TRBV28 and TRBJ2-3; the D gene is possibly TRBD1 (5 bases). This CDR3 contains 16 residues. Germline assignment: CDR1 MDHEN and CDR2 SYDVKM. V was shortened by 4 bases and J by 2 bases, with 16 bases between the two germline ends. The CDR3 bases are TGTGCCAGCAGTTCCGGACACAGCTTAAACACAGATACGCAGTATTTT. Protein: CASSSGHSLNTDTQYF.

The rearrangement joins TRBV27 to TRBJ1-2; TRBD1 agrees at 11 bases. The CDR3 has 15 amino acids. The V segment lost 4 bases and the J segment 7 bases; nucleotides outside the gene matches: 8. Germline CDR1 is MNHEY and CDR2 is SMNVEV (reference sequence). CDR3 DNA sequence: TGTGCCAGCAGTTCTGGGACAGGGGGTTTTCGTGGCTACACCTTC. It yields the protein CASSSGTGGFRGYTF.

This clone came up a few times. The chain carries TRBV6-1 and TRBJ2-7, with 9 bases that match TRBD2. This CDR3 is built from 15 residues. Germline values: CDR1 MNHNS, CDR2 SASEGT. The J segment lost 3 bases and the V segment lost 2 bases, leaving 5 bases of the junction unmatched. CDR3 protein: CASSEPLAGFYEQYF. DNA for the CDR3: TGTGCCAGCAGTGAACCTCTAGCGGGGTTCTACGAGCAGTACTTC.

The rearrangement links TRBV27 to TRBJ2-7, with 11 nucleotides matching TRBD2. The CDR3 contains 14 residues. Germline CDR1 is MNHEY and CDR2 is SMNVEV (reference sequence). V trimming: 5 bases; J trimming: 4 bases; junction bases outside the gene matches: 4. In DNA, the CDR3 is TGTGCCAGCAGTCAGGGGACTAGCGGATACGAGCAGTACTTC. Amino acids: CASSQGTSGYEQYF.

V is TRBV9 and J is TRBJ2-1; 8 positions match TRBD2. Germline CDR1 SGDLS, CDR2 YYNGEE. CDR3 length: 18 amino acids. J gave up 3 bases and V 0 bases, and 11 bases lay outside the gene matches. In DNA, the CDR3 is TGTGCCAGCAGCGTAGCTGTGGTGACTAGCGCCAGCTACAATGAGCAGTTCTTC. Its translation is CASSVAVVTSASYNEQFF.

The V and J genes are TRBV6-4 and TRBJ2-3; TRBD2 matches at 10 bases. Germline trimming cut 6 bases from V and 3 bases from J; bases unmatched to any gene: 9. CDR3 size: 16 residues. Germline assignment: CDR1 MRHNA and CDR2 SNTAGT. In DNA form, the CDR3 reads TGTGCCAGCAGCTCCGAGCGGGAGGGCCCTACAGATACGCAGTATTTT. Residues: CASSSEREGPTDTQYF.

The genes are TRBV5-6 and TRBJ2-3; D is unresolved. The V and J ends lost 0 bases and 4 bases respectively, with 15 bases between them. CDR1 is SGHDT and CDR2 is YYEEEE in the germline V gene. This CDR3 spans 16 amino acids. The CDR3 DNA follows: TGTGCCAGCAGCTTGGAGTTCGACAAGATCGCAGATACGCAGTATTTT. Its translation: CASSLEFDKIADTQYF. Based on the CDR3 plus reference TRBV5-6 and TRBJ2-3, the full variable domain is DAGVTQSPTHLIKTRGQQVTLRCSPKSGHDTVSWYQQALGQGPQFIFQYYEEEERQRGNFPDRFSGHQFPNYSSELNVNALLLGDSALYLCASSLEFDKIADTQYFGPGTRLTVL.

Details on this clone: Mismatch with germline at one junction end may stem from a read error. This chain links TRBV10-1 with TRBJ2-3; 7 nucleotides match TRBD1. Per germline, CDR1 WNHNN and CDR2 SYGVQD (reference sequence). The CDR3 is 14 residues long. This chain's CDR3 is CVSSDVGGADTQYF. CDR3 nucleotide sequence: TGCGTCAGCAGTGATGTAGGGGGCGCAGATACGCAGTATTTT.

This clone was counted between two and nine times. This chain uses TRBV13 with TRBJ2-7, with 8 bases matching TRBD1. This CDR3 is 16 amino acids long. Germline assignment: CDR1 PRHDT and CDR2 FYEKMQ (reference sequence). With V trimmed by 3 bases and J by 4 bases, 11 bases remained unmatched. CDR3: CASSFGARGRGYEQYF. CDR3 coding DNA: TGTGCCAGCAGCTTTGGTGCCAGGGGGCGAGGGTACGAGCAGTACTTC. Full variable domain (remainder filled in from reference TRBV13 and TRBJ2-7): AAGVIQSPRHLIKEKRETATLKCYPIPRHDTVYWYQQGPGQDPQFLISFYEKMQSDKGSIPDRFSAQQFSDYHSELNMSSLELGDSALYFCASSFGARGRGYEQYFGPGTRLTVT.

The CDR3 spells CASSLSLGRTYEQYF. CDR3 coding DNA: TGTGCCAGCAGTTTATCGCTCGGCAGGACCTACGAGCAGTACTTC. The chain combines TRBV27 with TRBJ2-7; D is ambiguous. V was pared by 0 bases and J by 2 bases, with 11 bases between. Germline V gives CDR1 MNHEY, CDR2 SMNVEV (reference sequence). CDR3 length equals 15 residues.